The rows below give T cell receptor beta chains drawn from one sample of a study of beta chain features in type 1 diabetes. Here immunoSEQ multiplex PCR was the method, and the copy in TCRdb shows in-frame clones only, minus some. The sample records some 220,000 clones, under 13% being singletons. Sequencing was done on a sample of central memory CD4+ T cells from blood. These receptors all come from a man younger than 35 in good health. Both conserved end residues are part of each CDR3. D genes are given only for firm matches. Size is stated for part of the rows, as once, few or many counts, or as a class when the clone is expanded.

clone_size j_call d_call v_call cdr3_length cdr3_nt cdr3_aa
NA TRBJ2-2 NA TRBV9 12 TGTGCCAGCAGCGTAGCCATCGGGGAGCTGTTTTTT CASSVAIGELFF
NA TRBJ2-1 TRBD2 TRBV7-2 15 TGTGCCAGCAGCTTATTCGGCGGGAGCGACAATGAGCAGTTCTTC CASSLFGGSDNEQFF
few TRBJ2-1 TRBD2 TRBV10-3 13 TGTGCCATCCGTAGCGGGAGTCCGGATGAGCAGTTCTTC CAIRSGSPDEQFF
NA TRBJ2-6 NA TRBV30 11 TGTGCCTGGAGCCCCTTGGGCGTCCTGACTTTC CAWSPLGVLTF
NA TRBJ2-6 NA TRBV7-2 15 TGTGCCAGCAGCTTCGGTTGGGCCGGGGCCAACGTCCTGACTTTC CASSFGWAGANVLTF
NA TRBJ2-1 TRBD2 TRBV29-1 15 TGCAGCGTCCGGACTAGCGGGAGGGCCAGTGATGAGCAGTTCTTC CSVRTSGRASDEQFF
NA TRBJ1-3 NA TRBV9 14 TGTGCCAGCAGCGTAGAACAGGTCGGAAACACCATATATTTT CASSVEQVGNTIYF
NA TRBJ1-2 TRBD1 TRBV28 14 TGTGCCAGCAGTTGGACAGGGAGAAACTATGGCTACACCTTC CASSWTGRNYGYTF
NA TRBJ2-6 NA TRBV7-8 18 TGTGCCAGCAGGGCTCGACTAGTCCTTAGCTCTGGGGCCAACGTCCTGACTTTC CASRARLVLSSGANVLTF
few TRBJ2-5 NA TRBV7-2 12 TGTGCCAGCAGCCGGCAGGGGGAGACCCAGTACTTC CASSRQGETQYF
NA TRBJ2-5 NA TRBV30 14 TGTGCCTGGACGCGGGGGCTCCCCCAAGAGACCCAGTACTTC CAWTRGLPQETQYF
NA TRBJ2-7 NA TRBV7-9 14 TGTGCCAGCAGCTTAGTGGGGGTCCAATACGAGCAGTACTTC CASSLVGVQYEQYF
few TRBJ2-3 TRBD2 TRBV7-2 16 TGTGCCAGCAGCTTAAGTAGCGGGGATCGCACAGATACGCAGTATTTT CASSLSSGDRTDTQYF
NA TRBJ2-7 TRBD1 TRBV4-1 17 TGCGCCAGCAGCCAAGGTGATAGTCGGACAGGGACCTACGAGCAGTACTTC CASSQGDSRTGTYEQYF
few TRBJ2-1 NA TRBV28 14 TGTGCCAGCAGTTTATTCCGGGGGCAGAATGAGCAGTTCTTC CASSLFRGQNEQFF
many TRBJ2-5 NA TRBV7-2 13 TGTGCCAGCAGCTTAGGGCTATTCGAGACCCAGTACTTC CASSLGLFETQYF
NA TRBJ2-7 TRBD2 TRBV27 13 TGTGCCAGCAGCCGGGGAGGGGACTACGAGCAGTACTTC CASSRGGDYEQYF
few TRBJ2-7 NA TRBV29-1 11 TGCAGCGTCAGCGAGTTCCCCGAGCAGTACTTC CSVSEFPEQYF
many TRBJ2-5 NA TRBV4-1 14 TGCGCCAGCAGCCAAGGCAATAGCCAAGAGACCCAGTACTTC CASSQGNSQETQYF
NA TRBJ2-7 TRBD2 TRBV14 16 TGTGCCAGCAGCCACCTCGGGGTAGCGGGAGGCTACGAGCAGTACTTC CASSHLGVAGGYEQYF
NA TRBJ2-1 NA TRBV5-1 13 TGCGCCAGCAGCTTTCTCGGGCCGAATGAGCAGTTCTTC CASSFLGPNEQFF
few TRBJ2-3 NA TRBV25-1 15 TGTGCCAGCAGTGAATCCCGGGGAAGTACAGATACGCAGTATTTT CASSESRGSTDTQYF
few TRBJ2-1 NA TRBV4-2 16 TGTGCCAGCAGCCCTTCGTCCAGGGGAAGAGTGGATGAGCAGTTCTTC CASSPSSRGRVDEQFF
NA TRBJ2-3 NA TRBV11-3 14 TGTGCCAGCAGCCGAGTCGGGAGCTCAGATACGCAGTATTTT CASSRVGSSDTQYF
many TRBJ1-5 TRBD1 TRBV19 14 TGTGCCAGTAGTAAAGGGGGCGGCAATCAGCCCCAGCATTTT CASSKGGGNQPQHF
many TRBJ2-1 NA TRBV7-7 15 TGTGCTAGCAGCCGGGGACTTGAGCCGTACAATGAGCAGTTCTTC CASSRGLEPYNEQFF
many TRBJ2-7 NA TRBV21-1 12 TGTGCCAGCAGCGACAGGATTGGTAAGCAGTACTTC CASSDRIGKQYF
many TRBJ2-3 NA TRBV9 14 TGTGCCAGCAGCGTACTACAGGGAGCAGGTACGCAGTATTTT CASSVLQGAGTQYF
few TRBJ1-2 NA TRBV29-1 15 TGCAGCGTTGTCCCGGGCTACGGCGAAAACTATGGCTACACCTTC CSVVPGYGENYGYTF
few TRBJ2-1 NA TRBV2 16 TGTGCCAGCAGTCCCCAGTTTGGGACTGCGGCTAATGAGCAGTTCTTC CASSPQFGTAANEQFF
few TRBJ2-7 NA TRBV20-1 11 TGCAGTGCTATCAGAGACTACGAGCAGTACTTC CSAIRDYEQYF
many TRBJ2-3 NA TRBV7-2 17 TGTGCCAGCAGCCCCATGTCAGGGGCGGGGTTGACAGATACGCAGTATTTT CASSPMSGAGLTDTQYF
NA TRBJ2-1 NA TRBV4-3 16 TGCGCCAGCAGCCAGACTTTAGCGGCCATCTACAATGAGCAGTTCTTC CASSQTLAAIYNEQFF
NA TRBJ1-4 NA TRBV9 13 TGTGCCAGCAGCGCCCGGGGAAATGAAAAACTGTTTTTT CASSARGNEKLFF
NA TRBJ1-2 NA TRBV30 11 TGTGCCTGGAGTGTTCCTCGGGACTGCACCTTC CAWSVPRDCTF
NA TRBJ2-1 NA TRBV7-7 13 TGTGCCAGCACTCTTGGGCCCAGCGATCGGCAGTTCTTC CASTLGPSDRQFF
few TRBJ2-1 TRBD2 TRBV15 16 TGTGCCACCAGCAGACCTAGCGGGAGTTTTAGCAATGAGCAGTTCTTC CATSRPSGSFSNEQFF
few TRBJ1-2 NA TRBV18 14 TGTGCCAGCTCACCAGAGGGCACCAACTATGGCTACACCTTC CASSPEGTNYGYTF
many TRBJ2-1 NA TRBV18 15 TGTGCCAGCTCACCATACCGTAGCTCCTACAATGAGCAGTTCTTC CASSPYRSSYNEQFF